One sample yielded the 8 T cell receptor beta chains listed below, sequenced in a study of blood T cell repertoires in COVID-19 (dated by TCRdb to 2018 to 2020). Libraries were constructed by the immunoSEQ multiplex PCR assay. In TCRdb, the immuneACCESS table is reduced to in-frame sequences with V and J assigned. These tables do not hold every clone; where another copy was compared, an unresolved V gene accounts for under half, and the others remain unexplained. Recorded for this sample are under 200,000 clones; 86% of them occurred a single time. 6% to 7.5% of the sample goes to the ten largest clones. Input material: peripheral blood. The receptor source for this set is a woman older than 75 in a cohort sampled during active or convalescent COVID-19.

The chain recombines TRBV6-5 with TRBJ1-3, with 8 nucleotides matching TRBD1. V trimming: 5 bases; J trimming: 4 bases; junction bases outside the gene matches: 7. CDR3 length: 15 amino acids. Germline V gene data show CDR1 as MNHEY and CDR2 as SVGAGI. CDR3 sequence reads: CASSTGQGVGNTIYF. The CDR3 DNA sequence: TGTGCCAGCAGTACAGGACAGGGCGTGGGAAACACCATATATTTT.

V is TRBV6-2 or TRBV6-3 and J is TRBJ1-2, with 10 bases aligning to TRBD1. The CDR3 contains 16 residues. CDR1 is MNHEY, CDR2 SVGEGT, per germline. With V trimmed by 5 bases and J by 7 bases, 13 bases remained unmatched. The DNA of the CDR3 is TGTGCCAGCAGTCACTACCCTGACAGGGGGCAAGGTGGCTACACCTTC. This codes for CASSHYPDRGQGGYTF.

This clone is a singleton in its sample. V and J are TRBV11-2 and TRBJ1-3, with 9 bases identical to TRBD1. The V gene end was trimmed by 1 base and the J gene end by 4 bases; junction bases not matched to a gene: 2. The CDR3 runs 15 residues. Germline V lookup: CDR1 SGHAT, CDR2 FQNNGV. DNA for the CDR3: TGTGCCAGCAGCTTAGCGACAGGGGGGGGAAACACCATATATTTT. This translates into CASSLATGGGNTIYF.

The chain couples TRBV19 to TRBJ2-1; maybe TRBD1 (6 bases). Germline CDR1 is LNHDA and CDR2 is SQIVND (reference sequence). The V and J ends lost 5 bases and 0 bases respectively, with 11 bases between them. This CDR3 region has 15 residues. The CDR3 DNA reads TGTGCCAGTAGTTTGGGACACCGCTCCTACAATGAGCAGTTCTTC. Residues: CASSLGHRSYNEQFF.

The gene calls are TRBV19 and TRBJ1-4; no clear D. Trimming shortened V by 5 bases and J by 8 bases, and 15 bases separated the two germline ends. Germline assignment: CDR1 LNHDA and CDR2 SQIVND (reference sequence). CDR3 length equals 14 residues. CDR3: CASSLARGREKLFF. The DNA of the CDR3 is TGTGCCAGTAGTCTGGCCCGAGGGAGGGAAAAACTGTTTTTT.

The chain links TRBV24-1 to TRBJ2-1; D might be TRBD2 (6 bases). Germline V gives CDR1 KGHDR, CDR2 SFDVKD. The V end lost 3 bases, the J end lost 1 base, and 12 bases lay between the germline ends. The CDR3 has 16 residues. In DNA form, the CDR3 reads TGTGCCACCAGTGATGCGGGGCAGGGATCCTACAATGAGCAGTTCTTC. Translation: CATSDAGQGSYNEQFF.

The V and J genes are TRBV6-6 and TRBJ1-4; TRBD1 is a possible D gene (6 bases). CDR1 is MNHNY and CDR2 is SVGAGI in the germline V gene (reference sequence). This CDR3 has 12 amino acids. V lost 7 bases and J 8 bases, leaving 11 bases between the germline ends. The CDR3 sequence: CASMGAGEKLFF. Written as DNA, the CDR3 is TGTGCCAGCATGGGGGCTGGAGAAAAACTGTTTTTT.

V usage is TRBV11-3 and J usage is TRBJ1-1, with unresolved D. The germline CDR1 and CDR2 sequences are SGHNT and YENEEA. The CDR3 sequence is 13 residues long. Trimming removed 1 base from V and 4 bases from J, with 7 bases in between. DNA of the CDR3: TGTGCCAGCAGCTTAGGGCTTGGCACTGAAGCTTTCTTT. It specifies CASSLGLGTEAFF.